These 5 T cell receptor beta chains came from one sample sequenced in a study of cytomegalovirus exposure and HLA in healthy donors (dated 2017 in TCRdb). Preparation of the library involved the immunoSEQ multiplex PCR assay. A mixture of 60 forward primers for TCR Vbeta segments and 13 reverse primers for TCR Jbeta segments was used in the multiplex PCR. This is the immuneACCESS table as TCRdb keeps it, with only in-frame sequences that have V and J called. A part of the clones is gone; compared with another copy, unresolved V genes explain less than half, and the rest is unexplained. The table for this sample lists roughly 150,000 clones; less than 85% of them were counted only once. Around 6.6% of the sample goes to the ten largest clones. The sample was PBMCs. These receptors came from a woman aged 50 to 65 in good health and CMV-seropositive.

The genes are TRBV5-1 and TRBJ2-5, with TRBD2 matching 7 bases. J lost 2 bases, V lost 4 bases, and 8 bases had no gene match. From germline, CDR1 is SGHRS and CDR2 YFSETQ. This CDR3 comprises 15 residues. As DNA, the CDR3 is TGCGCCAGCAGCGAAGCTAGCGGCACTCAAGAGACCCAGTACTTC. It specifies CASSEASGTQETQYF.

The chain uses TRBV7-9 and TRBJ1-5; 7 bases match TRBD1. Losses at the gene ends were 5 bases for V and 4 bases for J; bases not matched to a gene: 2. This CDR3 is 13 amino acids long. The germline gives CDR1 SEHNR, CDR2 FQNEAQ (reference sequence). The CDR3 nucleotides read TGTGCCAGCAGCCCGGGACAGAATCAGCCCCAGCATTTT. Protein product: CASSPGQNQPQHF.

This sequence joins TRBV7-3 and TRBJ1-6; D is perhaps TRBD1 (5 bases). The CDR3 sequence is 14 residues long. Germline values: CDR1 SGHTA, CDR2 FQGTGA. Between the trimmed V and J ends, which lost 6 bases and 9 bases, there was a span of 15 bases. The DNA of the CDR3 is TGTGCCAGCAGACTGACAGCCCCTGGTTCACCCCTCCACTTT. Its protein product is CASRLTAPGSPLHF.

The chain combines TRBV19 with TRBJ2-7; 12 bases line up with TRBD1. CDR1 and CDR2 (germline): LNHDA, SQIVND (reference sequence). V gave up 7 bases and J gave up 5 bases; unmatched junction bases: 6. The CDR3 loop spans 14 amino acids. CDR3 region: CASMGTGGIHEQYF. CDR3 nucleotides: TGTGCCAGTATGGGGACAGGGGGCATCCACGAGCAGTACTTC.

J is TRBJ1-6 and V is TRBV11-2, with 7 positions matching TRBD1. The length of the CDR3 is 16 residues. Unmatched junction bases numbered 8, after V lost 1 base and J lost 8 bases. Germline values: CDR1 SGHAT, CDR2 FQNNGV. The CDR3 reads CASSLVTGSNYSPLHF. As DNA, the CDR3 is TGTGCCAGCAGCTTAGTGACAGGGAGTAATTATTCACCCCTCCACTTT. The complete variable domain, with remaining parts taken from reference TRBV11-2 and TRBJ1-6, reads EAGVAQSPRYKIIEKRQSVAFWCNPISGHATLYWYQQILGQGPKLLIQFQNNGVVDDSQLPKDRFSAERLKGVDSTLKIQPAKLEDSAVYLCASSLVTGSNYSPLHFGNGTRLTVT.